This TCR beta chain was sequenced during a study of identical twins. General observations from the study: Carriage of fewer insertions was seen in abundant cord blood beta clonotypes, whereas memory repertoires showed none.

V was pared by 3 bases and J by 1 base, with 18 bases between. Germline CDR1 reads LGHDT; CDR2 reads YNNKEL (reference sequence). The CDR3 totals 17 residues. Using its own MiXCR run on the 5' RACE reads, TCRdb lists one record per CDR3 protein. The profile covers some 460,000 distinct CDR3 sequences, with 14% appearing a single time and approximately 0.52% taken by the ten largest. This clonotype was detected only a few times. Its antigen is unidentified. No donor was unhealthy or non-Caucasian. This sample was shared with a second study, whose subject was yellow fever vaccine responses in identical twins.

The specimen sequenced was CD4+ T cells sorted from blood. The J gene is TRBJ1-1, the V gene TRBV3-1; D gene ambiguous. The receptor was derived from a woman under 30 in good health. CDR3 in amino acids: CASSHRVGLRGNTEAFF. CDR3 in DNA: TGTGCCAGCAGCCACCGGGTGGGTCTGCGGGGGAACACTGAAGCTTTCTTT. Based on the CDR3 plus reference TRBV3-1 and TRBJ1-1, the full variable domain is DTAVSQTPKYLVTQMGNDKSIKCEQNLGHDTMYWYKQDSKKFLKIMFSYNNKELIINETVPNRFSPKSPDKAHLNLHINSLELGDSAVYFCASSHRVGLRGNTEAFFGQGTRLTVV.